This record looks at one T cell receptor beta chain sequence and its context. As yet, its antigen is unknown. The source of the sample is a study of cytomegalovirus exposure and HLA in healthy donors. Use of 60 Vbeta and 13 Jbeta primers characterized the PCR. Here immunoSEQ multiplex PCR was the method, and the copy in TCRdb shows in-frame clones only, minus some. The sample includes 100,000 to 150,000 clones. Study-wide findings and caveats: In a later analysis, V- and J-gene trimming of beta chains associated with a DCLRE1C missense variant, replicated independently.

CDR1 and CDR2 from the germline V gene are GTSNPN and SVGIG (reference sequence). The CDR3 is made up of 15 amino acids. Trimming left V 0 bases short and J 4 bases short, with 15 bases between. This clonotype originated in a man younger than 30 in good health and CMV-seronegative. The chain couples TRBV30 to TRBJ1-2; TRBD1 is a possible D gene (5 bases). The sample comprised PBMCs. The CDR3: CAWSVRSGGSYGYTF. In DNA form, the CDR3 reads TGTGCCTGGAGTGTACGGTCGGGGGGGAGCTATGGCTACACCTTC.